The rows below give T cell receptor beta chains drawn from one sample of a study of blood T cells in healthy people across ages. TCRdb redid the calling of the 5' RACE reads with MiXCR, one entry per CDR3 protein. The sample has fewer than 2,000,000 distinct CDR3 sequences, about 35% seen once; the top ten hold about 11%. The sample was blood. The receptors originated from a woman in her 30s in good health. Both conserved end residues are trimmed from each CDR3.

V gene	J gene	CDR3 protein
TRBV2	TRBJ2-2	ASRSTPGKGLF
TRBV27	TRBJ2-3	ASSLDRLLSTDTQY
TRBV20-1	TRBJ1-2	SARGEEGYT
TRBV10-3	TRBJ2-1	AIKDARGSYNEQF
TRBV7-6	TRBJ2-5	ASSQGASGGAKETQY
TRBV13	TRBJ2-2	ASSLVGRDTGELF
TRBV20-1	TRBJ1-4	SASGGAPNEKLF
TRBV20-1	TRBJ2-3	SAGSSGGPDTQY
TRBV10-3	TRBJ2-7	AISDRSYEQY
TRBV20-1	TRBJ2-1	SARDRGQF
TRBV7-2	TRBJ2-5	ASSFQGGQETQY
TRBV7-9	NA	ASSPGVGRGKNRYEQY
TRBV13	TRBJ1-5	ASSHRVSQH
TRBV5-6	TRBJ2-5	ASSLVSGGGETQY
TRBV2	TRBJ2-1	ASSAVTGSNEQF
TRBV3-1	TRBJ2-5	ASSRRRGVQGKGETQY
TRBV6-1	TRBJ2-3	ASSEASWADTQY
TRBV18	TRBJ1-1	ASSHQDGTEAF
TRBV21-1	TRBJ1-5	ASSKGGPGGEGILNQPQH
TRBV6-1	TRBJ2-7	ASGKSGFEQY
TRBV4-2	TRBJ2-5	ASSQERYQETQY
TRBV4-1	TRBJ2-5	ASSQPRTGLAGIGETQY
TRBV20-1	TRBJ2-1	SARESLAGPNEQV
TRBV11-2	TRBJ2-3	ASSLGVTAPISTDTQY
TRBV3-1	TRBJ2-7	ASSKDRALSGEQY
TRBV7-9	TRBJ1-1	ASSLYTQSMNTEAF
TRBV6-5	TRBJ2-3	ASSYRWTSGATSTDTQY
TRBV7-9	TRBJ2-1	ASSPEGRAGHEQF
TRBV5-6	TRBJ2-5	ASSLRDSMQETQY
TRBV12-3/TRBV12-4	TRBJ2-7	ASSLGLAGIFRNEQY
TRBV20-1	TRBJ1-1	RARWITDEAF
TRBV11-2	TRBJ2-7	ASSLDPFLGLEQY
TRBV5-6	TRBJ2-7	ASSGEGQGGYEQY
TRBV29-1	TRBJ2-7	SVEGSLAGLAYEQY
TRBV24-1	TRBJ2-1	ATQGTSGTSYNEQF
TRBV7-8	TRBJ2-5	ASSPPDREQETQY
TRBV4-1	TRBJ2-1	ASSPGDSWNNEQF